A selection of T cell receptor beta chains follows, all from one sample in a study of blood T cell repertoires in COVID-19. This table comes from immunoSEQ multiplex PCR, and its TCRdb copy is limited to in-frame clones, with some not included. The repertoire has 100,000 to 150,000 clones, 60% to 85% of them found once; the top ten carry roughly 5.6%. Source material: peripheral blood. The receptors originated from a man in his 70s with acute or convalescent COVID-19. CDR3s include the opening cysteine and the closing phenylalanine or tryptophan. The D gene is left open where the match is weak. A row's size may be missing; if present it is once, few, many or a size class.

V	size	D	J	CDR3	DNA
TRBV21-1	few	.	TRBJ1-6	CASSKARESSYNSPLHF	TGTGCCAGCAGCAAAGCGCGCGAGAGCTCCTATAATTCACCCCTCCACTTT
TRBV7-3	.	.	TRBJ2-5	CASSPFSAGPGETQYF	TGTGCCAGCAGCCCGTTCAGTGCGGGCCCCGGGGAGACCCAGTACTTC
TRBV12-3/TRBV12-4	.	.	TRBJ1-4	CASSLQGSEKLFF	TGTGCCAGCAGTTTGCAGGGAAGCGAAAAACTGTTTTTT
TRBV5-4	.	TRBD1	TRBJ1-6	CAVSTGQGNSPLHF	TGTGCCGTATCAACGGGACAGGGTAATTCACCCCTCCACTTT
TRBV4-3	.	TRBD1	TRBJ2-7	CASSSRQGTEQYF	TGCGCCAGCAGCTCACGACAGGGTACGGAGCAGTACTTC
TRBV20-1	.	TRBD2	TRBJ2-1	CSASPLAGVRNEQFF	TGCAGTGCTAGTCCACTAGCGGGAGTTAGAAATGAGCAGTTCTTC
TRBV5-1	.	TRBD1	TRBJ2-2	CASSSGTGATGELFF	TGCGCCAGCAGTTCCGGGACAGGGGCCACCGGGGAGCTGTTTTTT
TRBV5-1	.	.	TRBJ1-2	CASSLAKSGRNYGYTF	TGCGCCAGCAGCTTGGCCAAAAGTGGCAGAAACTATGGCTACACCTTC
TRBV19	.	TRBD1	TRBJ1-1	CASRGQLFMNTEAFF	TGTGCCAGTAGGGGACAGCTTTTTATGAACACTGAAGCTTTCTTT
TRBV5-7	once	.	TRBJ2-7	CASSLQGYSYEQYF	TGTGCCAGCAGCTTGCAGGGGTACTCCTACGAGCAGTACTTC
TRBV5-1	.	.	TRBJ2-5	CASSLVAQPQETQYF	TGCGCCAGCAGCTTGGTGGCACAGCCCCAAGAGACCCAGTACTTC
TRBV7-9	few	.	TRBJ2-1	CASSFASGGRPNEQFF	TGTGCCAGCAGCTTCGCGTCGGGGGGCAGACCCAATGAGCAGTTCTTC
TRBV7-2	few	.	TRBJ2-3	CASSPHGGIVYF	TGTGCCAGCAGCCCTCACGGCGGTATAGTGTATTTT
TRBV4-3	few	TRBD1	TRBJ2-7	CASSLSSGTGDYEQYF	TGCGCCAGCAGCCTTTCCTCCGGGACAGGGGACTACGAGCAGTACTTC
TRBV19	.	TRBD1	TRBJ2-1	CASQKGANNEQFF	TGTGCCAGTCAAAAGGGGGCCAACAATGAGCAGTTCTTC
TRBV30	.	TRBD1	TRBJ1-2	CAWSVGTGSHYGYTF	TGTGCCTGGAGTGTAGGGACAGGGAGCCACTATGGCTACACCTTC
TRBV5-1	.	TRBD1	TRBJ1-2	CASSLDTGGGYGYTF	TGCGCCAGCAGCTTGGATACAGGGGGCGGGTATGGCTACACCTTC
TRBV5-1	many	.	TRBJ2-5	CASSLAGAETQYF	TGCGCCAGCAGCTTGGCAGGGGCAGAGACCCAGTACTTC
TRBV18	.	TRBD1	TRBJ2-7	CASSPQGAYEQYF	TGTGCCAGCTCACCTCAGGGGGCCTACGAGCAGTACTTC
TRBV13	once	TRBD2	TRBJ2-1	CASSSKRLAGGSYEQFF	TGTGCCAGCAGCTCTAAGCGACTAGCGGGGGGGTCTTATGAGCAGTTCTTC
TRBV29-1	.	.	TRBJ1-2	CSVRRGRDGYTF	TGCAGCGTTAGGAGGGGGAGGGATGGCTACACCTTC
TRBV2	once	TRBD2	TRBJ2-3	CASSTGTSLLDTQYF	TGTGCCAGCAGTACCGGGACTAGCCTTTTGGATACGCAGTATTTT
TRBV25-1	.	.	TRBJ1-1	CASSSTPQGNTEAFF	TGTGCCAGCAGTTCAACCCCCCAGGGGAACACTGAAGCTTTCTTT
TRBV9	.	TRBD2	TRBJ2-3	CASSVAGGPSTDTQYF	TGTGCCAGCAGCGTAGCGGGGGGGCCTAGCACAGATACGCAGTATTTT
TRBV4-3	few	.	TRBJ2-2	CASQEGNTGELFF	TGCGCCAGCCAGGAGGGGAACACCGGGGAGCTGTTTTTT
TRBV15	.	TRBD2	TRBJ2-2	CATSSTTSGGELFF	TGTGCCACCAGCAGTACGACTAGCGGCGGGGAGCTGTTTTTT
TRBV9	.	.	TRBJ2-7	CASSSSLGYEQYF	TGTGCCAGCAGCTCTTCTCTAGGCTACGAGCAGTACTTC
TRBV6-6	.	.	TRBJ1-3	CASSQLLSRSGNTIYF	TGTGCCAGCAGCCAATTGCTTTCTAGGTCTGGAAACACCATATATTTT
TRBV12-5	once	.	TRBJ1-1	CASGPPRGAFF	TGTGCTAGTGGCCCACCGCGGGGAGCTTTCTTT
TRBV7-2	.	.	TRBJ2-3	CASSPRTRAADTQYF	TGTGCCAGCAGCCCTAGAACCAGGGCGGCAGATACGCAGTATTTT
TRBV5-4	once	TRBD2	TRBJ2-1	CASSFSLLGLAGGSGEQFF	TGTGCCAGCAGCTTTAGTCTATTAGGACTAGCGGGAGGATCGGGCGAGCAGTTCTTC
TRBV19	.	TRBD2	TRBJ2-3	CASSIKTLRTSGGYTDTQYF	TGTGCCAGTAGTATAAAGACCCTGAGAACTAGCGGGGGATACACAGATACGCAGTATTTT
TRBV29-1	.	.	TRBJ1-1	CSVEIRGIHGAFF	TGCAGCGTTGAAATCCGGGGGATCCATGGGGCTTTCTTT
TRBV19	.	TRBD1	TRBJ2-7	CASSIGPPTGLYEQYF	TGTGCCAGTAGTATAGGCCCTCCGACAGGGCTTTACGAGCAGTACTTC
TRBV30	.	.	TRBJ1-1	CAWSAGWMNTEAFF	TGTGCCTGGTCAGCAGGGTGGATGAACACTGAAGCTTTCTTT
TRBV7-3	.	TRBD1	TRBJ1-1	CASQADRSTEAFF	TGTGCCAGTCAAGCGGACAGGAGCACTGAAGCTTTCTTT
TRBV5-1	.	.	TRBJ2-7	CASSLGGGYEQYF	TGCGCCAGCAGCTTGGGAGGAGGCTACGAGCAGTACTTC
TRBV3-1/TRBV3-2	few	TRBD2	TRBJ2-1	CASSPRVAGGTEQFF	TGTGCCAGCAGCCCGAGGGTAGCGGGGGGGACTGAGCAGTTCTTC
TRBV5-6	.	.	TRBJ2-7	CASSLVTSGPYEQYF	TGTGCCAGCAGCTTGGTCACCTCCGGTCCCTACGAGCAGTACTTC
TRBV18	.	TRBD1	TRBJ1-6	CASSTGEGSPLHF	TGTGCCAGCTCGACAGGGGAGGGTTCACCCCTCCACTTT
TRBV29-1	.	.	TRBJ1-3	CSVVGTGPATAGNTIYF	TGCAGCGTTGTGGGTACAGGGCCCGCTACTGCTGGAAACACCATATATTTT
TRBV4-2	once	TRBD2	TRBJ2-1	CASSQDRRLAEYNEQFF	TGTGCCAGCAGCCAAGATCGGCGGCTAGCGGAGTACAATGAGCAGTTCTTC
TRBV5-6	.	.	TRBJ2-1	CASSLSPSAYNEQFF	TGTGCCAGCAGCTTGTCGCCTAGCGCCTACAATGAGCAGTTCTTC
TRBV28	.	.	TRBJ1-1	CASSQGRNTEAFF	TGTGCCAGCAGTCAGGGGAGGAACACTGAAGCTTTCTTT
TRBV2	.	.	TRBJ2-3	CASRQGKRTDTQYF	TGTGCCAGCAGACAGGGAAAGCGGACAGATACGCAGTATTTT
TRBV27	.	.	TRBJ1-2	CASSPISSLPGGYTF	TGTGCCAGCAGTCCGATTTCGTCCCTACCGGGGGGCTACACCTTC
TRBV4-2	.	TRBD1	TRBJ2-2	CASSQDTTGWEGELFF	TGTGCCAGCAGCCAAGATACGACAGGGTGGGAGGGGGAGCTGTTTTTT
TRBV29-1	.	TRBD1	TRBJ1-1	CSVVRTGVGTEAFF	TGCAGCGTCGTCCGGACAGGGGTGGGCACTGAAGCTTTCTTT
TRBV12-3/TRBV12-4	.	.	TRBJ2-5	CASSRDRRETQYF	TGTGCCAGCAGTCGAGACAGGAGAGAGACCCAGTACTTC
TRBV7-2	.	TRBD1	TRBJ1-5	CASSSGQGGFSNQPQHF	TGTGCCAGCAGCTCGGGACAGGGCGGGTTTAGCAATCAGCCCCAGCATTTT
TRBV9	.	TRBD1	TRBJ1-2	CASSFTTGQYGYTF	TGTGCCAGCAGCTTCACGACAGGGCAGTATGGCTACACCTTC
TRBV20-1	.	TRBD2	TRBJ2-1	CSASWLAGGSSYNEQFF	TGCAGTGCTAGTTGGCTAGCGGGAGGAAGCTCCTACAATGAGCAGTTCTTC
TRBV27	medium-sized	TRBD2	TRBJ2-5	CASSLSGGRAVETQYF	TGTGCCAGCAGTTTATCTGGCGGGAGGGCCGTAGAGACCCAGTACTTC
TRBV7-9	.	TRBD1	TRBJ2-2	CASSLGPGGPGELFF	TGTGCCAGCAGCTTAGGTCCAGGGGGCCCAGGGGAGCTGTTTTTT
TRBV6-6	.	TRBD1	TRBJ1-1	CASSRTGEGSTEAFF	TGTGCCAGCAGTCGGACAGGGGAAGGGAGCACTGAAGCTTTCTTT
TRBV5-1	.	.	TRBJ2-3	CASSLGLVATAADTQYF	TGCGCCAGCAGCTTGGGCCTCGTGGCTACAGCAGCAGATACGCAGTATTTT
TRBV7-9	once	TRBD1	TRBJ2-7	CASVRQGLDEQYF	TGTGCCAGCGTCCGACAGGGCTTAGACGAGCAGTACTTC